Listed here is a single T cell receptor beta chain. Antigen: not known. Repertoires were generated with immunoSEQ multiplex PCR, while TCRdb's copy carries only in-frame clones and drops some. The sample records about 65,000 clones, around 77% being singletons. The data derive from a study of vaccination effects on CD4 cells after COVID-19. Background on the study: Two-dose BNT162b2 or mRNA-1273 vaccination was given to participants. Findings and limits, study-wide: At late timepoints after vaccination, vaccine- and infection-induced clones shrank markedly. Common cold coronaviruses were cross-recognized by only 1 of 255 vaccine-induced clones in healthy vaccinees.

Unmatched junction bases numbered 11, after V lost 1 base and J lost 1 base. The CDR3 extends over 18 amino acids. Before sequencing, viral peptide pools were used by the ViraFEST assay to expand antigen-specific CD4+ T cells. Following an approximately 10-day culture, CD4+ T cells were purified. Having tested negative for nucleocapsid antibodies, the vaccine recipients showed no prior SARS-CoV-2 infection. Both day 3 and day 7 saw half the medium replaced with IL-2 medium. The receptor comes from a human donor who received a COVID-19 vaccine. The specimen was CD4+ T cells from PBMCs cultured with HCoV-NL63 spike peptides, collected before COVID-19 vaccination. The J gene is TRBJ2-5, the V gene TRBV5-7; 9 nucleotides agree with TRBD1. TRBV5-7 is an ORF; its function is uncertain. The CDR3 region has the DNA TGTGCCAGCAGCTTGTACCGGGACAGGGAGCGGGGCCAAGAGACCCAGTACTTC. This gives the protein CASSLYRDRERGQETQYF.